These T cell receptor beta chains were read from a single sample in a study of blood T cell repertoires in COVID-19. Sequencing used immunoSEQ multiplex PCR; TCRdb keeps in-frame clones, though not all of them. Among approximately 80,000 clones listed, approximately 88% were seen once. Sequencing was carried out using peripheral blood. The receptor set was obtained from an elderly woman with acute or convalescent COVID-19. The CDR3 runs from the conserved cysteine through the conserved F or W. Each record gives: V gene, J gene, clone size, D gene, CDR3 protein, CDR3 DNA. D genes are given only for firm matches. The size entry is marked missing in some rows and otherwise reads once, few, many or a size class.

TRBV12-5	TRBJ2-3	NA	TRBD2	CASGSGLAGASTDTQYF	TGTGCTAGTGGTTCGGGACTAGCGGGGGCGAGCACAGATACGCAGTATTTT
TRBV6-5	TRBJ1-2	NA	NA	CASSHRVLGYGYTF	TGTGCCAGCAGTCACAGGGTACTTGGTTATGGCTACACCTTC
TRBV6-5	TRBJ2-7	NA	NA	CASRPDRKNYEQYF	TGTGCCAGCAGACCCGACAGGAAGAACTACGAGCAGTACTTC
TRBV24-1	TRBJ2-1	NA	TRBD1	CATSAQGGQGNNEQFF	TGTGCCACCAGTGCTCAGGGGGGACAGGGTAACAATGAGCAGTTCTTC
TRBV7-3	TRBJ1-3	NA	NA	CASSSAAGNTIYF	TGTGCCAGCAGCTCGGCGGCTGGAAACACCATATATTTT
TRBV5-4	TRBJ2-2	NA	TRBD2	CASSSPGLAVTGELFF	TGTGCCAGCAGTTCGCCTGGACTAGCGGTCACCGGGGAGCTGTTTTTT
TRBV27	TRBJ1-2	few	NA	CASSLSNRVSGYTF	TGTGCCAGCAGTTTATCGAACAGGGTGAGCGGCTACACCTTC
TRBV12-2	TRBJ1-3	few	NA	CASPMDREPSGNTIYF	TGTGCAAGTCCCATGGACAGGGAACCCTCTGGAAACACCATATATTTT
TRBV18	TRBJ1-1	NA	TRBD1	CASHGQGTNTEAFF	TGTGCCAGCCACGGACAGGGTACGAACACTGAAGCTTTCTTT
TRBV28	TRBJ1-5	NA	NA	CASSLFGLAQPQHF	TGTGCCAGCAGTTTATTCGGGCTAGCTCAGCCCCAGCATTTT
TRBV19	TRBJ1-1	NA	NA	CASRTDRSTEAFF	TGTGCCAGTAGGACTGACAGGTCCACTGAAGCTTTCTTT
TRBV7-2	TRBJ2-2	NA	NA	CASSLVGTNTGELFF	TGTGCCAGCAGCTTAGTTGGGACTAACACCGGGGAGCTGTTTTTT
TRBV19	TRBJ2-7	few	NA	CASSIDTFSYEQYF	TGTGCCAGTAGTATAGACACATTCTCCTACGAGCAGTACTTC
TRBV9	TRBJ2-3	NA	NA	CATGLGHSTDTQYF	TGTGCCACGGGGTTGGGTCATAGCACAGATACGCAGTATTTT
TRBV5-1	TRBJ2-1	NA	TRBD2	CASSYSGRAYNEQFF	TGCGCCAGCAGCTACAGCGGGAGGGCTTACAATGAGCAGTTCTTC
TRBV19	TRBJ2-6	NA	NA	CASSFSGSGANVLTF	TGTGCCAGTAGCTTCAGCGGCTCTGGGGCCAACGTCCTGACTTTC
TRBV5-4	TRBJ2-6	NA	NA	CASSRQGSVSGANVLTF	TGTGCCAGCAGCAGGCAGGGAAGTGTCTCTGGGGCCAACGTCCTGACTTTC
TRBV4-2	TRBJ2-3	NA	NA	CASSQELTILTDTQYF	TGTGCCAGCAGCCAAGAGCTGACTATCCTCACAGATACGCAGTATTTT
TRBV11-2	TRBJ2-5	NA	NA	CASSEQGGETQYF	TGTGCCAGCAGCGAACAGGGGGGGGAGACCCAGTACTTC
TRBV2	TRBJ1-6	NA	NA	CASAEDYNSPLHF	TGTGCCAGCGCAGAAGACTATAATTCACCCCTCCACTTT
TRBV12-3/TRBV12-4	TRBJ1-2	NA	TRBD1	CASTDRGPGGYTF	TGTGCCAGCACTGACAGGGGCCCTGGGGGCTACACCTTC
TRBV4-1	TRBJ2-2	NA	TRBD1	CASSQLWTGTGELFF	TGCGCCAGCAGCCAACTCTGGACAGGGACCGGGGAGCTGTTTTTT
TRBV5-4	TRBJ1-1	NA	NA	CASSLRAWGEAFF	TGTGCCAGCAGCTTGAGAGCCTGGGGCGAAGCTTTCTTT
TRBV18	TRBJ1-5	NA	NA	CASSPSVGAANQPQHF	TGTGCCAGCTCACCGTCTGTCGGAGCAGCCAATCAGCCCCAGCATTTT